This is a list of T cell receptor beta chains from one sample in a study of blood T cells in healthy people across ages. MiXCR, run by TCRdb on the 5' RACE reads, gives a single entry per CDR3 protein. The sample has 800,000 to 1,300,000 distinct CDR3 sequences, roughly 24% seen once. These data were also reused for a study on T cells of mothers and their children.

Material: blood. The receptors originated from a girl aged 2-15 years in good health. Each CDR3 is given without its conserved first and last residue.

>TRBJ2-1|TRBV7-8
ASSWGLAGGIDNEQF
>TRBJ2-6|TRBV29-1
SVVTPLSSGANVLT
>TRBJ1-4|TRBV25-1
ASSEYRGQGEKLF
>TRBJ2-3|TRBV4-3
ASSQARLAADTQY
>TRBJ2-3|TRBV27
ASSLSSYTDTQY
>TRBJ2-5|TRBV6-2/TRBV6-3
ASSYSSDGETQY
>TRBJ2-7|TRBV29-1
SVVWLGVVYEQY
>NA|TRBV10-3
AISDPGTGTYEQY
>NA|TRBV29-1
SVVGLVSGINEQF
>TRBJ2-5|TRBV6-1
ASSKILMTGGGEETQY
>TRBJ1-5|TRBV28
ASRGVGGVQH
>TRBJ2-2|TRBV6-5
ASSYPGTGNTGELF
>TRBJ2-1|TRBV7-9
ASSLEPGAARAEQF
>TRBJ2-5|TRBV7-2
ASSLSLTETQH
>TRBJ1-5|TRBV19
ASRYQNQPQH
>TRBJ2-7|TRBV4-1
ASSAPGNYEQY
>TRBJ1-2|TRBV6-5
ASSSSQFYGYT
>TRBJ2-2|TRBV4-2
AASSGGGNTGELF
>TRBJ2-5|TRBV6-1
ASSEGPYQETQY
>TRBJ2-7|TRBV7-9
ASSGRDRFFEQY
>TRBJ1-2|TRBV12-3/TRBV12-4
ASSLQGKGGGYT
>TRBJ2-5|TRBV9
ASAGGDGGFKF
>TRBJ1-1|TRBV2
ASNSQGQNTEAF
>TRBJ1-2|TRBV7-3
ASSLLPGTTDGYT
>TRBJ2-5|TRBV12-3/TRBV12-4
ASSFSVGAQY
>TRBJ2-6|TRBV5-1
ASRTGVRTGANVLT
>TRBJ2-4|TRBV7-8
ASSLLGTVQY
>TRBJ2-1|TRBV29-1
SVEDQGNPDHEQF
>NA|TRBV6-1
ASSDPTSGASYEQY
>TRBJ2-5|TRBV7-3
ASSQPTSGSNLF
>TRBJ2-7|TRBV6-1
ASSEFPPSAAYEQY
>NA|TRBV16
ASSQGGTRNEQY
>TRBJ1-2|TRBV7-8
ASSFTHNYGYT
>TRBJ2-4|TRBV20-1
SAIHRTENIQY
>TRBJ2-4|TRBV4-3
ASSQDRGPVGTKNIQY
>TRBJ1-2|TRBV29-1
SVESSRGFYGYT
>TRBJ1-1|TRBV13
ASSPSGAVPAEAF
>TRBJ2-1|TRBV4-3
ASSQDKGTNEQF
>TRBJ2-1|TRBV12-3/TRBV12-4
ASGARGSYNEQF
>TRBJ2-6|TRBV27
ASSLGAPGANVLT
>TRBJ1-4|TRBV6-5
ASSYLPRGTLGTNEKLF
>NA|TRBV12-3/TRBV12-4
ASAGLALNEQF
>TRBJ2-1|TRBV4-1
ASSHVTGGLNEQF
>TRBJ1-3|TRBV6-1
ASSRGAFGVGNTIY
>TRBJ2-2|TRBV6-1
ASSEVAGDTGELF
>NA|TRBV12-3/TRBV12-4
ASSLAYGVETQY
>TRBJ1-1|TRBV29-1
SVKGTINTEAF
>TRBJ2-7|TRBV7-9
ASSLLTSGDYEQY
>TRBJ2-1|TRBV5-1
ASSLGAGNEQF